This T cell receptor (beta chain) is drawn from a study of blood T cell repertoires in COVID-19. Study at large: Samples came from the United States, Italy and Spain, spanning acute and convalescent COVID-19.

Measured with immunoSEQ multiplex PCR; TCRdb has only the in-frame clones, and not every one. The sample carries some 140,000 clones, about 73% recorded once. This clone occurred once. Sequencing was done on a sample of peripheral blood. This receptor was identified in an elderly man with acute or convalescent COVID-19.

CDR3 nucleotide sequence: TGCGCCAGCAGCCCACAGGGATCCGGGGAGCTGTTTTTT. Its translation: CASSPQGSGELFF. V is TRBV5-1 and J is TRBJ2-2; D is perhaps TRBD1 (6 bases). Trimming took 4 bases from V and 6 from J, leaving 10 bases between them. Germline values: CDR1 SGHRS, CDR2 YFSETQ. The CDR3 runs 13 residues.